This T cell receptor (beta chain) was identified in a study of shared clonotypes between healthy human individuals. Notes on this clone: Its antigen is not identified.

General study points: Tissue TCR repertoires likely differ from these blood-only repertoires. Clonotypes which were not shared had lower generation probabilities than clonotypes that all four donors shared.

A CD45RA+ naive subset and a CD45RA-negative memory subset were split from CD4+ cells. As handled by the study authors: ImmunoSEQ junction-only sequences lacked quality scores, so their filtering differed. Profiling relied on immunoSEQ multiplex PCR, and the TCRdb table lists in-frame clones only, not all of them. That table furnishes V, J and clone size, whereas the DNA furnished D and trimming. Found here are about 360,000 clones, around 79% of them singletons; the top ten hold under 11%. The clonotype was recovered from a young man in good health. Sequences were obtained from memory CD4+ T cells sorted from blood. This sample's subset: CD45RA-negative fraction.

The CDR3: CASSVGGGIETQYF. The CDR3 region has the DNA TGTGCCAGCAGCGTAGGGGGCGGGATCGAGACCCAGTACTTC. The chain is built from TRBV9 and TRBJ2-5, with D maybe TRBD2 (6 bases). Trimming removed 0 bases at V and 5 bases at J, with 11 bases between. The V gene's germline CDR1 is SGDLS and CDR2 YYNGEE. This CDR3 has 14 amino acids.